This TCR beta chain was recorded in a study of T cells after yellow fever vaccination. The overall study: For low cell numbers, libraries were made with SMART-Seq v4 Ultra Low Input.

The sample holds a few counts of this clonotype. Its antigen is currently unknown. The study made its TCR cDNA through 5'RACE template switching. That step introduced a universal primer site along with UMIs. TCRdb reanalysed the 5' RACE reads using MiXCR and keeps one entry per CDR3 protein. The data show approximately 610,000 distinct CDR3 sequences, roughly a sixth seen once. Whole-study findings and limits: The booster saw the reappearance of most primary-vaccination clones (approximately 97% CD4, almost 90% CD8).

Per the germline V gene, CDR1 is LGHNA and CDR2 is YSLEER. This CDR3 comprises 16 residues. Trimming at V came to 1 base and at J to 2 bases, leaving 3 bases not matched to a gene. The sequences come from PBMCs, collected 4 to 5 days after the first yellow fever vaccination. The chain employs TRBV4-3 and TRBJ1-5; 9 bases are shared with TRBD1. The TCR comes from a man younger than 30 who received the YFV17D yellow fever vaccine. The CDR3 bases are TGCGCCAGCAGCCAAGCATGGACAGGGGGCAATCAGCCCCAGCATTTT. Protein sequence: CASSQAWTGGNQPQHF.